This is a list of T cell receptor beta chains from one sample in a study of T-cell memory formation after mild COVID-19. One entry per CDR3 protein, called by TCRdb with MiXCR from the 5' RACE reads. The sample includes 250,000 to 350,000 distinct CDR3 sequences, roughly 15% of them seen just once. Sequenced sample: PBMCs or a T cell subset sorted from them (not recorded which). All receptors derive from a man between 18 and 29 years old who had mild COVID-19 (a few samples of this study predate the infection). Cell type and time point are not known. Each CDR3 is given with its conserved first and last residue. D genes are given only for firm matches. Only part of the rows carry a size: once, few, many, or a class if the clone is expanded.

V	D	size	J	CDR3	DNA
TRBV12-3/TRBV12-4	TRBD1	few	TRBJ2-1	CASSNDRVVRLF	TGTGCCAGCAGTAACGACAGGGTGGTCCGTTTATTC
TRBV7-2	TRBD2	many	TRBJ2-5	CASSLNGGGAGETQYF	TGTGCCAGCAGCTTAAACGGCGGGGGGGCCGGAGAGACCCAGTACTTC
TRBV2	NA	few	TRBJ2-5	CASADSFQETQYF	TGTGCCAGCGCTGACAGCTTCCAAGAGACCCAGTACTTC
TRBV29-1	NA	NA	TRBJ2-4	CSVGGGFKNIQYF	TGCAGCGTTGGGGGTGGATTCAAAAACATTCAGTACTTC
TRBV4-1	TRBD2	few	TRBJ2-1	CASSRTREGPNEQFF	TGCGCCAGCAGCCGTACAAGGGAGGGCCCCAATGAGCAGTTCTTC
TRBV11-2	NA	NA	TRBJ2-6	CASSLLRGSGANVLTF	TGTGCCAGCAGCTTATTAAGGGGCTCTGGGGCCAACGTCCTGACTTTC
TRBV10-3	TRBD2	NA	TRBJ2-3	CAIRDFTSGGEGDTQYF	TGTGCCATCAGAGACTTTACTAGCGGGGGAGAGGGAGATACGCAGTATTTT
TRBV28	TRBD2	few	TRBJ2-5	CASSPRSGVQETQYF	TGTGCCAGCAGTCCGCGCAGCGGGGTCCAAGAGACCCAGTACTTC
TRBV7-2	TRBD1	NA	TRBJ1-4	CASSYTGANEKLFF	TGTGCCAGCAGCTATACAGGGGCTAATGAAAAACTGTTTTTT
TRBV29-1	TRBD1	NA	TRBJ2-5	CSVFTGGETQYF	TGCAGCGTTTTCACAGGGGGGGAGACCCAGTACTTC
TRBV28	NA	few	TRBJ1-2	CASSLSRRYGYTF	TGTGCCAGCAGTTTAAGCCGGAGGTATGGCTACACCTTC
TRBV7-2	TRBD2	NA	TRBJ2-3	CASSLLAGGHPGDTQYF	TGTGCCAGCAGCTTGCTAGCGGGGGGCCACCCTGGGGATACGCAGTATTTT
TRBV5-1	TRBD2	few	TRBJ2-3	CASSLRGTSVSDTQYF	TGCGCCAGCAGCCTCAGAGGGACTAGCGTTTCAGATACGCAGTATTTT
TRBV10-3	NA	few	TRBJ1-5	CAMGTTQPQHF	TGTGCCATGGGGACAACTCAGCCCCAGCATTTT
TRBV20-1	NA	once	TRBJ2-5	CSALPRGVGETQYF	TGCAGTGCGTTACCAAGAGGAGTTGGAGAGACCCAGTACTTC
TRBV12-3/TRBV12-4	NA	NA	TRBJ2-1	CASRSVDEQFF	TGTGCCAGCAGATCCGTGGATGAGCAGTTCTTC
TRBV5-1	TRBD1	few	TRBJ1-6	CASSRSGTAQYNSPLHF	TGCGCCAGCAGCCGATCCGGGACAGCGCAATATAATTCACCCCTCCACTTT
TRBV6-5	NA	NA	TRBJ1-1	CASRVTGYTEAFF	TGTGCCAGCAGGGTAACAGGGTACACTGAAGCTTTCTTT
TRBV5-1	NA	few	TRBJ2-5	CASSAGTVAQETQYF	TGCGCCAGCAGCGCGGGGACAGTTGCCCAAGAGACCCAGTACTTC
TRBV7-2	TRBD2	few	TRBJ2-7	CASSPYGTSGGAGEQYF	TGTGCCAGCAGCCCCTACGGGACTAGCGGGGGGGCAGGCGAGCAGTACTTC
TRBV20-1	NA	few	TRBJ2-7	CSARPFDSYEQYF	TGCAGTGCTAGACCATTTGACAGTTACGAGCAGTACTTC
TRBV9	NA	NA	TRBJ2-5	CASSVQASQETQYF	TGTGCCAGCAGCGTACAAGCCAGTCAAGAGACCCAGTACTTC
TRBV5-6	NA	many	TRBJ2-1	CASSLLGDEQFF	TGTGCCAGCAGCTTGTTGGGCGATGAGCAGTTCTTC
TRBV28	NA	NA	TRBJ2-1	CASRATGSGTYNEQFF	TGTGCCAGCAGGGCTACAGGGTCGGGCACATACAATGAGCAGTTCTTC
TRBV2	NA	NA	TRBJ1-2	CASSGRRGYTF	TGTGCCAGCAGTGGTCGTAGGGGCTACACCTTC
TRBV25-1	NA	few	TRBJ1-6	CASSEPAYSPLHF	TGTGCCAGCAGTGAGCCCGCTTATTCACCCCTCCACTTT
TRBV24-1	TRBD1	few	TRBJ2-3	CATSDRQGTTDTQYF	TGTGCCACCAGTGATAGACAGGGGACGACAGATACGCAGTATTTT
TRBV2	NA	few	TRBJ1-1	CASIVTGPAFF	TGTGCCAGTATTGTGACAGGTCCCGCTTTCTTT
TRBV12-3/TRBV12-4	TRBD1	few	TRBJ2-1	CASSLSNRGNEQFF	TGTGCCAGCAGTTTGAGTAACAGGGGTAATGAGCAGTTCTTC
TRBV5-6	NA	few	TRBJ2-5	CASGPQGRTQYF	TGTGCCAGCGGCCCCCAGGGGAGGACCCAGTACTTC
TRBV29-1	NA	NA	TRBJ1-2	CSVGHQLDGYTF	TGCAGCGTTGGGCACCAACTAGACGGCTACACCTTC
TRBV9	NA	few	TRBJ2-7	CASSPNAATGEQYF	TGTGCCAGCAGCCCAAATGCGGCTACGGGCGAGCAGTACTTC
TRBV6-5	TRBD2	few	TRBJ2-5	CASRLGGGQETQYF	TGTGCCAGCAGACTTGGCGGGGGGCAAGAGACCCAGTACTTC
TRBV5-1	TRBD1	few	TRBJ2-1	CASIQGVQGGEQFF	TGCGCCAGCATCCAGGGGGTTCAAGGGGGTGAGCAGTTCTTC
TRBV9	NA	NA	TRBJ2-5	CASSPQGGAQETQYF	TGTGCCAGCAGCCCTCAGGGTGGGGCGCAAGAGACCCAGTACTTC
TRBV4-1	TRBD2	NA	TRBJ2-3	CASRGGAGSTDTQYF	TGCGCCAGCAGGGGAGGGGCAGGGAGCACAGATACGCAGTATTTT
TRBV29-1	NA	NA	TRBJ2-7	CSVGQDPYEQYF	TGCAGCGTTGGACAGGACCCCTACGAGCAGTACTTC
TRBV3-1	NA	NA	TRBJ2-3	CASSQGATSTDTQYF	TGTGCCAGCAGCCAAGGGGCTACTAGCACAGATACGCAGTATTTT
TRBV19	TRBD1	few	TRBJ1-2	CASTEIQGAKRGYTF	TGTGCCAGTACCGAAATACAGGGGGCGAAACGCGGCTACACCTTC
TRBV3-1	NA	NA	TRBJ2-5	CASSRRQTGETQYF	TGTGCCAGCAGTCGTCGACAGACCGGGGAGACCCAGTACTTC
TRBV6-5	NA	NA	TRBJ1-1	CASSRGGNTEAFF	TGTGCCAGCAGTCGGGGGGGGAACACTGAAGCTTTCTTT
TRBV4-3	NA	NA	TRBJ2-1	CASSQESPSLNNEQFF	TGCGCCAGCAGCCAAGAGTCGCCCTCCTTAAACAATGAGCAGTTCTTC
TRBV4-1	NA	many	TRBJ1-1	CASSQALLLGNTEAFF	TGCGCCAGCAGCCAAGCGTTACTCCTCGGGAACACTGAAGCTTTCTTT
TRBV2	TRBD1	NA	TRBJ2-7	CASSTRQGYGEQYF	TGTGCCAGCAGTACCCGACAGGGGTATGGCGAGCAGTACTTC
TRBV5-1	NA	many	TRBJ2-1	CASSLGYSSYNEQFF	TGCGCCAGCAGCTTGGGATATAGCTCCTACAATGAGCAGTTCTTC
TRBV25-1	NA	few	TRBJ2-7	CATRAAEQYF	TGTGCCACCCGGGCCGCCGAGCAGTACTTC
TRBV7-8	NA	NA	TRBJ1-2	CASSLDWTAYGYTF	TGTGCCAGCAGCCTAGATTGGACGGCCTATGGCTACACCTTC
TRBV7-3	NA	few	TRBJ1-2	CASSLAPGGDYGYTF	TGTGCCAGCAGCTTAGCGCCCGGGGGGGACTATGGCTACACCTTC
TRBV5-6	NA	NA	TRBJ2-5	CASSFENLGETQYF	TGTGCCAGCAGCTTTGAGAATCTCGGAGAGACCCAGTACTTC
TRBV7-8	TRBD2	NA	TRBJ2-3	CATNGRVAGILTDTQYF	TGTGCCACCAACGGGAGGGTAGCGGGGATCCTCACAGATACGCAGTATTTT
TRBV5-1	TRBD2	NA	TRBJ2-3	CASSPGGISTDTQYF	TGCGCCAGCAGCCCGGGAGGGATCAGCACAGATACGCAGTATTTT
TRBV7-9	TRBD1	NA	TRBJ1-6	CASGEQGAGNSPLHF	TGTGCCAGCGGCGAGCAGGGGGCTGGTAATTCACCCCTCCACTTT
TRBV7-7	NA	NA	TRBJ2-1	CASSRTTGNEQFF	TGTGCTAGCAGCCGGACTACCGGCAATGAGCAGTTCTTC
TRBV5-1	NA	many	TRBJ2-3	CASSAAWGADTQYF	TGCGCCAGCAGCGCGGCGTGGGGGGCAGATACGCAGTATTTT